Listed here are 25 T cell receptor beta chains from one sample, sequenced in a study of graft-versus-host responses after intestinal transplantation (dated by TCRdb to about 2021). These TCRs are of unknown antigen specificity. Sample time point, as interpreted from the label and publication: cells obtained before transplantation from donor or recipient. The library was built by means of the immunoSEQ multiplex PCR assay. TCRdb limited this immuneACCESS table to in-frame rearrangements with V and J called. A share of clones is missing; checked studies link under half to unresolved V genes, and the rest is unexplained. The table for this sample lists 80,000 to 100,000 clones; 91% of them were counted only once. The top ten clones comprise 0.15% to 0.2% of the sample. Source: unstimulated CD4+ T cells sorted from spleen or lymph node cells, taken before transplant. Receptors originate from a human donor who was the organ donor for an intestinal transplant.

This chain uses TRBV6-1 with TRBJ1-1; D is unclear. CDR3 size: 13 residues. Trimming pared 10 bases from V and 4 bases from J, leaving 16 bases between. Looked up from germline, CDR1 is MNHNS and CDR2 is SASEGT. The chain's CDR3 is CATKGRPATEAFF. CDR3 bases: TGTGCCACTAAAGGCAGGCCTGCCACTGAAGCTTTCTTT.

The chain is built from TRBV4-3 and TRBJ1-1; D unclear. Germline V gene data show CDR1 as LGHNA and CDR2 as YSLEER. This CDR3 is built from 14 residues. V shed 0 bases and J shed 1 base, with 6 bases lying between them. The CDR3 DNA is TGCGCCAGCAGCCAAGAGGGGAGGAACACTGAAGCTTTCTTT. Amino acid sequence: CASSQEGRNTEAFF.

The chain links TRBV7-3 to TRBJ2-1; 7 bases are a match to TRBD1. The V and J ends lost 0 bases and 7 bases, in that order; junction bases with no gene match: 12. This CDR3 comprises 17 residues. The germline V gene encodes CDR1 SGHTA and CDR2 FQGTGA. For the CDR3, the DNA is TGTGCCAGCAGCTTAACGGTAACCGGGACAGCTAAAAATGAGCAGTTCTTC. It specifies CASSLTVTGTAKNEQFF.

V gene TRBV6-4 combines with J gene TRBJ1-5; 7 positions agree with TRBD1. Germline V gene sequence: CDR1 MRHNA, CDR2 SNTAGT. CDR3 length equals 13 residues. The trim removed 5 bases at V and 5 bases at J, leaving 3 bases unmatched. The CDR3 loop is CASSTTGDQPQHF. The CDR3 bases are TGTGCCAGCAGTACCACAGGGGATCAGCCCCAGCATTTT.

The CDR3 DNA follows: TGTGCCAGCAGCTTAGTTCAGGGGGCCCCGTTTTTCTTC. This sequence encodes CASSLVQGAPFFF. The chain employs TRBV7-2 and TRBJ2-1; the match to TRBD1 covers 8 bases. After removal of 1 base from V and 16 bases from J, the junction contained 9 bases not matched to a gene. Germline V lookup: CDR1 SGHTA, CDR2 FQGNSA. The CDR3 has 13 residues.

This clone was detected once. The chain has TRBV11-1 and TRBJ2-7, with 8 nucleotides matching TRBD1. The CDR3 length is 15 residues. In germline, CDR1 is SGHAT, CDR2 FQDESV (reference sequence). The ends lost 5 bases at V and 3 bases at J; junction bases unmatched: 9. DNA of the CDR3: TGTGCCAGCAGCAGGACCCGGACAGGGATCTACGAGCAGTACTTC. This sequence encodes CASSRTRTGIYEQYF.

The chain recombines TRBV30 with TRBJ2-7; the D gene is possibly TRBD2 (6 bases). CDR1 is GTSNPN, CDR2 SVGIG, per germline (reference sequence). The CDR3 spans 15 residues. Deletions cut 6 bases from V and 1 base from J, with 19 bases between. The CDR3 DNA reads TGTGCCTGTATGGAGCCGGGAGTGTCGTCCTACGAGCAGTACTTC. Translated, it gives CACMEPGVSSYEQYF.

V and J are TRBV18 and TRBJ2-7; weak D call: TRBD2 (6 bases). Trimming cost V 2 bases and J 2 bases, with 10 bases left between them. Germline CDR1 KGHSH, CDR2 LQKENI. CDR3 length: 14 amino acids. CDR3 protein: CASSPGTLAYEQYF. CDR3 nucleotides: TGTGCCAGCTCACCAGGGACTCTGGCCTACGAGCAGTACTTC.

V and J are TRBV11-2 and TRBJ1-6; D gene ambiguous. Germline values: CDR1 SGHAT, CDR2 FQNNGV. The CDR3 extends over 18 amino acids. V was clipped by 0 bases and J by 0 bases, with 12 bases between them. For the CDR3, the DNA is TGTGCCAGCAGCTTAGATGTACGGGTTAGCTCCTATAATTCACCCCTCCACTTT. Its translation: CASSLDVRVSSYNSPLHF.

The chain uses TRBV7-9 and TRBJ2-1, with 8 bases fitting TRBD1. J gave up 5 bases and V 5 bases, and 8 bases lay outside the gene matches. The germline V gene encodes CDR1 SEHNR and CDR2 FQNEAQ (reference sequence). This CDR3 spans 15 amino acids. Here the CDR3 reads CASSQDRGRNNEQFF. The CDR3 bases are TGTGCCAGCAGCCAAGACAGGGGTAGGAACAATGAGCAGTTCTTC.

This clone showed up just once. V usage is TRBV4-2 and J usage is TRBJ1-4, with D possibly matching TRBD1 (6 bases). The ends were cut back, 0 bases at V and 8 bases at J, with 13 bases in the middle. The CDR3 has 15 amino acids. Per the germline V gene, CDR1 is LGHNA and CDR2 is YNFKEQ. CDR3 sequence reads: CASSQDRRTEEKLFF. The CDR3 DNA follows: TGTGCCAGCAGCCAAGATCGGAGGACAGAAGAAAAACTGTTTTTT.

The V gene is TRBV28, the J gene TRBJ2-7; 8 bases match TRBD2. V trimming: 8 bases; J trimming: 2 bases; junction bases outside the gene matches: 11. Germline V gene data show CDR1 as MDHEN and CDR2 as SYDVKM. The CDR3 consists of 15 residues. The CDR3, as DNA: TGTGCCAGCTGGAGCGGGGGCAGGGGAACCTACGAGCAGTACTTC. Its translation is CASWSGGRGTYEQYF.

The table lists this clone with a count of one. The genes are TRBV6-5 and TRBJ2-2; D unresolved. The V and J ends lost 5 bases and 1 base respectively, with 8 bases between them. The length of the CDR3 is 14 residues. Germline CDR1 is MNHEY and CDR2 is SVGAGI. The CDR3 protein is CASSNNMNTGELFF. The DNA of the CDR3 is TGTGCCAGCAGTAACAACATGAACACCGGGGAGCTGTTTTTT.

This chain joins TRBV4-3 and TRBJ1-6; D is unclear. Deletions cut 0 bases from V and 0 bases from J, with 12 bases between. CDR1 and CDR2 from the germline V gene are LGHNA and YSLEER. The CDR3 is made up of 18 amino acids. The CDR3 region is CASSQDLDGFSYNSPLHF. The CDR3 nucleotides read TGCGCCAGCAGCCAAGATCTAGACGGTTTCTCCTATAATTCACCCCTCCACTTT.

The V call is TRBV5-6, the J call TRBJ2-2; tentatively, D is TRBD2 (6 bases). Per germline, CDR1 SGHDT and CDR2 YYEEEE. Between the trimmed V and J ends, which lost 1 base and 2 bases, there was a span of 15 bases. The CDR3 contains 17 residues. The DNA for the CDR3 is TGTGCCAGCAGCTTGTATCGCGGGGCAGATAACACCGGGGAGCTGTTTTTT. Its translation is CASSLYRGADNTGELFF.

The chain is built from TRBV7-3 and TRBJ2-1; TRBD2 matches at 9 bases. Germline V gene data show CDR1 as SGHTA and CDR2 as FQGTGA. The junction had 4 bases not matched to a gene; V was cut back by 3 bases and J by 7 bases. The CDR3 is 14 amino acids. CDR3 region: CASSLTSGLNEQFF. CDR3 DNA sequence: TGTGCCAGCAGCTTGACTAGCGGCCTTAATGAGCAGTTCTTC.

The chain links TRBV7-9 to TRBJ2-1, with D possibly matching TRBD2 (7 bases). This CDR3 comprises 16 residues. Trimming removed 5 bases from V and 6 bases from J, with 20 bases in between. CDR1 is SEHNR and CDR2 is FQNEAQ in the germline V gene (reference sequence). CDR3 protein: CASSPTRGGVGNEQFF. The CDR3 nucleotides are TGTGCCAGCAGCCCCACTAGGGGGGGTGTCGGCAATGAGCAGTTCTTC.

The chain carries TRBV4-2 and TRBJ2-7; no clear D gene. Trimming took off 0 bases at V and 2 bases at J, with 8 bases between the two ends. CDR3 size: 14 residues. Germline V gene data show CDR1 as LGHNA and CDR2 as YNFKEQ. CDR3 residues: CASSQDLLAYEQYF. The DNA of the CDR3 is TGTGCCAGCAGCCAAGATCTCCTCGCCTACGAGCAGTACTTC.

CDR3 in amino acids: CASTRTGGYEQYF. The CDR3 region has the DNA TGTGCCAGCACCAGGACAGGGGGGTACGAGCAGTACTTC. This chain uses TRBV6-5 with TRBJ2-7, with 10 bases fitting TRBD1. V shed 7 bases and J 4 bases; nucleotides not matched to a gene: 4. Germline V gene sequence: CDR1 MNHEY, CDR2 SVGAGI. The CDR3 is 13 residues long.

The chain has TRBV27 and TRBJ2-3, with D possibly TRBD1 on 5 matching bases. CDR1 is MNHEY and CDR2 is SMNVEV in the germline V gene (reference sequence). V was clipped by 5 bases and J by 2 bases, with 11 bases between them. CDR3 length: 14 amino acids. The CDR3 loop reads CASSKSGATDTQYF. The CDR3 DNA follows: TGTGCCAGCAGTAAAAGTGGGGCCACAGATACGCAGTATTTT.

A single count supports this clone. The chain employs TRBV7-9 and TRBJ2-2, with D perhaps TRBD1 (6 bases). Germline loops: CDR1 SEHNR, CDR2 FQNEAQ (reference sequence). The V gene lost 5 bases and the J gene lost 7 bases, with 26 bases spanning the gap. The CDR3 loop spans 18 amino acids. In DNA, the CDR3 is TGTGCCAGCAGCACACTGATGACAGGTCTCGGTTTCGGCGGGGAGCTGTTTTTT. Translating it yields CASSTLMTGLGFGGELFF.

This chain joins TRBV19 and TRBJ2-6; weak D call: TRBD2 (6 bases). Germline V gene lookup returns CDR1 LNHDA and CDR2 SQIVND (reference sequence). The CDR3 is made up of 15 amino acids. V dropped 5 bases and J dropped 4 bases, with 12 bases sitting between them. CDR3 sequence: CASSDRGSGANVLTF. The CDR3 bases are TGTGCCAGTAGTGATCGGGGGTCCGGGGCCAACGTCCTGACTTTC. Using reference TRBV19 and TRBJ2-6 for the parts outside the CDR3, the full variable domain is DGGITQSPKYLFRKEGQNVTLSCEQNLNHDAMYWYRQDPGQGLRLIYYSQIVNDFQKGDIAEGYSVSREKKESFPLTVTSAQKNPTAFYLCASSDRGSGANVLTFGAGSRLTVL.

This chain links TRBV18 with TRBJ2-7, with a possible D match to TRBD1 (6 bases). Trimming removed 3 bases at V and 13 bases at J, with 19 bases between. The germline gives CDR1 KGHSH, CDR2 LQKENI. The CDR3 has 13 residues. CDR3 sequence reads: CASSPEVRDTIYF. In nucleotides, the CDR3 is TGTGCCAGCTCACCCGAGGTCAGGGACACCATTTACTTC.

CDR3 in DNA: TGTGCCAGCAGCGTAGGCCCCGGGAATTCACCCCTCCACTTT. The encoded protein is CASSVGPGNSPLHF. The chain combines TRBV9 with TRBJ1-6, with D unresolved. The germline V gene has CDR1 SGDLS and CDR2 YYNGEE. Trimming removed 0 bases at V and 7 bases at J, with 8 bases between. The CDR3 is 14 amino acids.

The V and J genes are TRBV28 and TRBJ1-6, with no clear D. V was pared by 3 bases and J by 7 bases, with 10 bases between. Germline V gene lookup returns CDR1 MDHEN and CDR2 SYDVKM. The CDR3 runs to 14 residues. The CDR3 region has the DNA TGTGCCAGCAGTTTCGACATAGGAAATTCACCCCTCCACTTT. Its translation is CASSFDIGNSPLHF.